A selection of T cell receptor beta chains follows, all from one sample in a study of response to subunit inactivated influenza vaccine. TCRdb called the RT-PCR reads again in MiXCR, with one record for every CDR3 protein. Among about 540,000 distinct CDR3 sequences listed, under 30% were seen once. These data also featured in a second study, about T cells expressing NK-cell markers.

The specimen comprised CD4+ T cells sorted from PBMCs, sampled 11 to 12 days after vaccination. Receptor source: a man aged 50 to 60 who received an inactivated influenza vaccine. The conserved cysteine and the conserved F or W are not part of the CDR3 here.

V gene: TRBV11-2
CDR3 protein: ASSAGLHGQF

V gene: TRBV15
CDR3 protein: ATSRDSGSYNEQF

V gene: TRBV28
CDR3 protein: ASRTPGAGETQY

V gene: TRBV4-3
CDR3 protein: ASSQDQGVGTQY

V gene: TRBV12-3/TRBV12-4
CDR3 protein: ASSFRPPGENSPLH

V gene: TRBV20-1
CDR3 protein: SVEPRGNIQY

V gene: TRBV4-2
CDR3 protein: ASSQVISSGNTIY

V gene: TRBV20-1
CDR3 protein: SAREGDRAWEKQY

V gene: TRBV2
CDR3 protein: ASSENPDYQETQY

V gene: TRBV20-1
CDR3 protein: SARPFLALAETDTQY

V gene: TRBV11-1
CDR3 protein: ASSLAQWGQREKSIQY

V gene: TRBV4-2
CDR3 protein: ASSQERLARETQY

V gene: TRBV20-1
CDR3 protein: SARGTMNTEAF

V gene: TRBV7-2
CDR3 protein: ASSPRLAGARETQY

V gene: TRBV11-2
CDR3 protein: ASSLFPRKGSSPLH

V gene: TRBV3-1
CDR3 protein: ASSQDSGGGHNSPLH

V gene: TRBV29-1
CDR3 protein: SVADRLNTEAF

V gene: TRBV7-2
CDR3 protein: ASSLVLGGGSSYEQY

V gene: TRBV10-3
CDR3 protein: AISESYQGSQETQY

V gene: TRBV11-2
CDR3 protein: ASSETVMNTEAF

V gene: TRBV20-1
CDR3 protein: SARVGGNTQY

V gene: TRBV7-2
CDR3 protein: ASSLGSSGEQF

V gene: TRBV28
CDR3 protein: ASRRFLGAAINGYT

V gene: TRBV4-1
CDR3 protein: ASSHSSLGSNYGYT

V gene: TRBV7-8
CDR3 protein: ASSKKGPSGNTIY

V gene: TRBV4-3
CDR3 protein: ASSQDVAVNYGYT

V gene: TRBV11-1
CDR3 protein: ASSALLKTGSTELF

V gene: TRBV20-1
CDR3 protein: SAPGVETQY

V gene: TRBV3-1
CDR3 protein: ASSQGIGGVRETQY

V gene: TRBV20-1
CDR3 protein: SARDPPSGSGKTQY

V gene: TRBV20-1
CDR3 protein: SARKGGNNSPLH

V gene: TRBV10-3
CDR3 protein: AMRGFGANVLT

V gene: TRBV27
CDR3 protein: ASSFGTSGRASYNEQF

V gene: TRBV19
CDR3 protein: ASSIAAFGAIVYEQY

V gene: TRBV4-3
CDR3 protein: ASSQVFPGAGTEAF

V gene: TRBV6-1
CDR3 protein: ASSQSPIYRDRGYSNQPQH

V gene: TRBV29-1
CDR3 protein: SVEPRPDRGETQY

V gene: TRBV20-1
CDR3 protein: SVRGFTDTQY

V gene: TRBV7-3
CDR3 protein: ASSFGRDLYEQY

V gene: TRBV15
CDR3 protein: ATSEGLAVYEQY

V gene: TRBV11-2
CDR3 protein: ASSPPLA

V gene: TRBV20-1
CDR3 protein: SAKKGSNEQF

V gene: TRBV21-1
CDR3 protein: ASSKRTVNRELF

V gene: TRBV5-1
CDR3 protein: ASKEAGGVETQY

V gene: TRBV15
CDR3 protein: ATSRDRNTGELF

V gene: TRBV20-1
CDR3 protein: SAGGGGRYNEQF

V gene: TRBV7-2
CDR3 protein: ASSFGAVSYGYT